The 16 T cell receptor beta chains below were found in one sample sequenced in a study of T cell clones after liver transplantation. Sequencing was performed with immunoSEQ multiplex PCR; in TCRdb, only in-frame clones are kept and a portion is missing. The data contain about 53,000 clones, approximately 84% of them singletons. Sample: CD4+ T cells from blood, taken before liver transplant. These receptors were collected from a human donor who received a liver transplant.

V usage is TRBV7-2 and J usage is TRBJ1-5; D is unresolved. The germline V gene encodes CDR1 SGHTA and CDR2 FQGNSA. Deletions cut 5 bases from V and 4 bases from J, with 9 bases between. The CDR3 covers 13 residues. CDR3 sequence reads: CASSPDVNQPQHF. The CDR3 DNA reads TGTGCCAGCAGCCCGGACGTGAATCAGCCCCAGCATTTT.

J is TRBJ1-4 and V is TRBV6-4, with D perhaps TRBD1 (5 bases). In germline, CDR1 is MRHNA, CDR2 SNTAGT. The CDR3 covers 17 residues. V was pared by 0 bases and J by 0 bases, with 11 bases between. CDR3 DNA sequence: TGTGCCAGCAGTGACTCTCGGACACTTACAACTAATGAAAAACTGTTTTTT. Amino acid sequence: CASSDSRTLTTNEKLFF.

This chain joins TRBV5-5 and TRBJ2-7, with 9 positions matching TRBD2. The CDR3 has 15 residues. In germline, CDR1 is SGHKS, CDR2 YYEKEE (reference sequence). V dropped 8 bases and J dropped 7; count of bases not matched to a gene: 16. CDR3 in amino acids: CARRLKAGGPWEQYF. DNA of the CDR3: TGTGCCAGGCGGTTAAAGGCGGGAGGGCCCTGGGAGCAGTACTTC.

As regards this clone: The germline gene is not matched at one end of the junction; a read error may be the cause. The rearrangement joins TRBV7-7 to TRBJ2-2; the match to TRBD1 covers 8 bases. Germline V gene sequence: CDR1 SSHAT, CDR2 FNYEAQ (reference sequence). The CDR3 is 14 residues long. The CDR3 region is CASSYTGGTGELFF. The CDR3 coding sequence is TGTGCTAGCAGCTATACAGGGGGAACCGGGGAGCTGTTTTTT.

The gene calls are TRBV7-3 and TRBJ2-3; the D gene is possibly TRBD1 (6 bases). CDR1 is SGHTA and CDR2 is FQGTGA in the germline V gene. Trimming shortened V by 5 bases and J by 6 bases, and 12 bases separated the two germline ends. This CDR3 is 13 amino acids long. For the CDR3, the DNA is TGTGCCAGCAGCCCACAGGGTGCGGATACGCAGTATTTT. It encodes CASSPQGADTQYF.

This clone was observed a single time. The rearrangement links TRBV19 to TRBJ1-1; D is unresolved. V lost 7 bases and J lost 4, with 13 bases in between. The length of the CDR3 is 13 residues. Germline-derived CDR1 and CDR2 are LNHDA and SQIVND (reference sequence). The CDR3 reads CASKMTVSTEAFF. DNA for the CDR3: TGTGCCAGTAAAATGACGGTTAGCACTGAAGCTTTCTTT.

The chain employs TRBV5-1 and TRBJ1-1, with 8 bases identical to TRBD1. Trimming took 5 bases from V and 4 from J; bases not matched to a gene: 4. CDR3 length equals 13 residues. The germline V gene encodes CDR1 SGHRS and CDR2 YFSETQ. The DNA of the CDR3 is TGCGCCAGCAGTTATACAGGGGGCACTGAAGCTTTCTTT. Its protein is CASSYTGGTEAFF.

CDR3 amino acids: CASSQEGLAGYEQYF. CDR3 nucleotides: TGCGCCAGCAGCCAAGAGGGACTAGCGGGCTACGAGCAGTACTTC. The J gene is TRBJ2-7, the V gene TRBV4-3; 12 nucleotides align to TRBD2. CDR1 is LGHNA, CDR2 YSLEER, per germline. After removal of 0 bases from V and 3 bases from J, the junction contained 0 bases not matched to a gene. CDR3 size: 15 residues.

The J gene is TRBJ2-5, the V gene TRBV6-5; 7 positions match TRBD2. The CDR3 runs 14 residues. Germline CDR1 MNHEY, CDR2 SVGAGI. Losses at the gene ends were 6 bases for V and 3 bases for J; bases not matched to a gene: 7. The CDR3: CASRRMSGKETQYF. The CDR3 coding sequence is TGTGCCAGCAGGAGAATGAGCGGGAAAGAGACCCAGTACTTC.

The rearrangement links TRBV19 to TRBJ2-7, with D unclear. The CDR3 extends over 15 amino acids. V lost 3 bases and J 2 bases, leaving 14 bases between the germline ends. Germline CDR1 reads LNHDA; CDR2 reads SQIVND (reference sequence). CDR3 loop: CASSMGRRVPYEQYF. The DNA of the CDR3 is TGTGCCAGTAGTATGGGCCGGAGAGTGCCCTACGAGCAGTACTTC.

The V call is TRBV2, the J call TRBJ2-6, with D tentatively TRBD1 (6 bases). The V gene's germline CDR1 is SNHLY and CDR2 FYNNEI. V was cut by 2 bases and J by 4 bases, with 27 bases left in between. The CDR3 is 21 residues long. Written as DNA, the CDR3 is TGTGCCAGCAGTGAACTTGAGGATTGGACAGCCCTGGGGCAGGGGGCCAACGTCCTGACTTTC. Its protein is CASSELEDWTALGQGANVLTF.

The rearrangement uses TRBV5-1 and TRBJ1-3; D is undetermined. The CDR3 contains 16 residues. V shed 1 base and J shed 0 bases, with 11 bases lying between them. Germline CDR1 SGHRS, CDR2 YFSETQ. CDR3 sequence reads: CASSLLESTSGNTIYF. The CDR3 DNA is TGCGCCAGCAGCTTGTTGGAGTCTACCTCTGGAAACACCATATATTTT. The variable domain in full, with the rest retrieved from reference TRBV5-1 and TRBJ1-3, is KAGVTQTPRYLIKTRGQQVTLSCSPISGHRSVSWYQQTPGQGLQFLFEYFSETQRNKGNFPGRFSGRQFSNSRSEMNVSTLELGDSALYLCASSLLESTSGNTIYFGEGSWLTVV.

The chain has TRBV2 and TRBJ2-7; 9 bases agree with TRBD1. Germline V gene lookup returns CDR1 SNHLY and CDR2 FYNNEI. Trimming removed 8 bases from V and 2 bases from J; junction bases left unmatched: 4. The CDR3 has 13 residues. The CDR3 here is CASGRQGAYEQYF. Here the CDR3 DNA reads TGTGCCAGCGGACGACAGGGGGCCTACGAGCAGTACTTC.

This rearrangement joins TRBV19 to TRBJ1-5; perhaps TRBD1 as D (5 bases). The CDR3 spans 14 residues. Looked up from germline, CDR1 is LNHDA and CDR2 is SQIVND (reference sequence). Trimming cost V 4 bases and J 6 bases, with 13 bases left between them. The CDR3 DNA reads TGTGCCAGTAGTACCTTGCAGGGTGGTCAGCCCCAGCATTTT. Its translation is CASSTLQGGQPQHF.

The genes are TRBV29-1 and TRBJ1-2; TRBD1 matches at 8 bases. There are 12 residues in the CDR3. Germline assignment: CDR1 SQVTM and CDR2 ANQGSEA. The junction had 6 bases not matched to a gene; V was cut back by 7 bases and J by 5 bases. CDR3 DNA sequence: TGCAGCGCAGACAGGGGCCCTTATGGCTACACCTTC. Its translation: CSADRGPYGYTF. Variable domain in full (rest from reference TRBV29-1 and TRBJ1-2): SAVISQKPSRDICQRGTSLTIQCQVDSQVTMMFWYRQQPGQSLTLIATANQGSEATYESGFVIDKFPISRPNLTFSTLTVSNMSPEDSSIYLCSADRGPYGYTFGSGTRLTVV.

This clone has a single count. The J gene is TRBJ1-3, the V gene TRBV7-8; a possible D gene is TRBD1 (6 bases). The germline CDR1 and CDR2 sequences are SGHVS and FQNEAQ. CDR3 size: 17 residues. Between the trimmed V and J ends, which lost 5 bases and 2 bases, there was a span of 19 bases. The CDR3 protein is CASSPHREAGAGNTIYF. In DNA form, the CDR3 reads TGTGCCAGCAGCCCCCATAGGGAGGCAGGGGCTGGAAACACCATATATTTT.